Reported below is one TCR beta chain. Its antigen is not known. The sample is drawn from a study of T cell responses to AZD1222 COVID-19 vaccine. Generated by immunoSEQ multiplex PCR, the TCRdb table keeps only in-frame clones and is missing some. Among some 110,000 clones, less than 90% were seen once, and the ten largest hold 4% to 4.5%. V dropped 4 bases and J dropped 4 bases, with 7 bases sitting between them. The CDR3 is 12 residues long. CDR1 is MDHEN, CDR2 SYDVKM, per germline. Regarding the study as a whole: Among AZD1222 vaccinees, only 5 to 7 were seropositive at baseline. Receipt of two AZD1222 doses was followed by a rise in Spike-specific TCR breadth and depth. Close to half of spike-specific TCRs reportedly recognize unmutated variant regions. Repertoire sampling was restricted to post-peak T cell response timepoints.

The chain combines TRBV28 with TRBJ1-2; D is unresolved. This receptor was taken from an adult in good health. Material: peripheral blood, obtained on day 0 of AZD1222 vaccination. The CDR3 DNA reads TGTGCCAGCAGTTCCGACGCCTATGGCTACACCTTC. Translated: CASSSDAYGYTF.